This entry features one T cell receptor (beta chain) sequence. The CDR3 loop spans 16 amino acids. Germline CDR1 reads LNHDA; CDR2 reads SQIVND (reference sequence). Trimming removed 3 bases from V and 8 bases from J; junction bases left unmatched: 10. This specimen belongs to a study of blood T cell repertoires in COVID-19. Only in-frame clones appear in the TCRdb table, and some are missing; sequencing was by immunoSEQ multiplex PCR. The sample yields about 270,000 clones, approximately 89% seen once. Sample: PBMCs or T cells enriched from blood (not recorded which). The sequence was collected from a man aged 35 to 55 who had been exposed to COVID-19. The gene calls are TRBV19 and TRBJ1-4; 9 bases map to TRBD1. For the CDR3, the DNA is TGTGCCAGTAGTATCGCAACAGGGGGCCATAGAGAAAAACTGTTTTTT. This sequence encodes CASSIATGGHREKLFF.